This T cell receptor (beta chain) was found in a study of post-analysis software for immune sequencing data. Findings of the study overall: Multiple sclerosis was associated with a significant reduction in normalized Chao1 diversity relative to controls.

This clonotype has just a few counts. Its antigen is not identified. Unique molecular identifiers tagged the TCR beta cDNA libraries. Between roughly 1 and 10 million T cells gave rise to roughly 0.5 million cDNA molecules. TCRdb recomputed calls from the PCR reads with MiXCR, one row per CDR3 protein. The sample has 650,000 to 900,000 distinct CDR3 sequences, more than 45% seen once; the top ten hold 4.9%. What was sequenced was blood. This sequence was found in a girl aged 10-17 years with multiple sclerosis.

In nucleotides, the CDR3 is TGTGCCAGCAGCCCAACAGGGCAAAGCCCCTACGAGCAGTACTTC. This sequence encodes CASSPTGQSPYEQYF. The V gene is TRBV7-9, the J gene TRBJ2-7, with D possibly being TRBD1 (6 bases). The CDR3 contains 15 residues. V was shortened by 5 bases and J by 2 bases, with 16 bases between the two germline ends. From germline, CDR1 is SEHNR and CDR2 FQNEAQ (reference sequence). Variable domain in full (rest from reference TRBV7-9 and TRBJ2-7): DTGVSQNPRHKITKRGQNVTFRCDPISEHNRLYWYRQTLGQGPEFLTYFQNEAQLEKSRLLSDRFSAERPKGSFSTLEIQRTEQGDSAMYLCASSPTGQSPYEQYFGPGTRLTVT.